These T cell receptor beta chains were read from a single sample in a study of cytomegalovirus exposure and HLA in healthy donors. Libraries were prepared by immunoSEQ multiplex PCR; TCRdb keeps only in-frame clonotypes and omits some of them. The sample consists of 250,000 to 350,000 clones, roughly 89% of them appearing once. Sequences were obtained from PBMCs. The receptors were gathered from a woman between 18 and 29 years old in good health and CMV-seronegative. Both conserved end residues are part of each CDR3. A D gene is named only where the DNA matches it firmly. Rows give clone size only sometimes, using once, few, many, or a class for an expanded clone.

clone size	D gene	CDR3 length	J gene	V gene	CDR3 DNA	CDR3 protein
-	TRBD1	14	TRBJ1-1	TRBV2	TGTGCCAGCAGTGGACAGGGGAGGAACACTGAAGCTTTCTTT	CASSGQGRNTEAFF
-	TRBD1	12	TRBJ2-7	TRBV5-1	TGCGCCAGCAGCCAGGACAGGGGGGAGCAGTACTTC	CASSQDRGEQYF
-	-	16	TRBJ1-2	TRBV6-6	TGTGCCAGCAGTTACGGGTTCGGGGGACGAGACTATGGCTACACCTTC	CASSYGFGGRDYGYTF
-	TRBD1	15	TRBJ2-3	TRBV27	TGTGCCAGCACGGGGAGGACAGGGTGGACAGATACGCAGTATTTT	CASTGRTGWTDTQYF
once	TRBD2	16	TRBJ2-5	TRBV2	TGTGCCAGCAGACCACTAGCGGGAGCACACCAAGAGACCCAGTACTTC	CASRPLAGAHQETQYF
-	-	15	TRBJ2-7	TRBV21-1	TGTGCCAGCAGAGCCGCCCTCCGGAACGGGTACGAGCAGTACTTC	CASRAALRNGYEQYF
-	-	15	TRBJ2-1	TRBV7-2	TGTGCCAGCAGCTACCTAGCTGGGAGAAACAATGAGCAGTTCTTC	CASSYLAGRNNEQFF
-	-	13	TRBJ1-4	TRBV14	TGTGCCAGCAGCCAATGGGGGCGTGAAAAACTGTTTTTT	CASSQWGREKLFF
-	-	17	TRBJ2-1	TRBV21-1	TGTGCCAGCAGCCGCGAGCGAGGCGGGAGACCCTACAATGAGCAGTTCTTC	CASSRERGGRPYNEQFF
-	-	13	TRBJ1-2	TRBV18	TGTGCCAGCTCACCACGGCAGGGCGAAGGCTACACCTTC	CASSPRQGEGYTF
-	TRBD2	15	TRBJ2-2	TRBV28	TGTGCCACCCGGGGGGGGACAACGAACACCGGGGAGCTGTTTTTT	CATRGGTTNTGELFF
-	-	12	TRBJ2-7	TRBV2	TGTGCCAGCAGAGGAGGCGGGGACGAGCAGTACTTC	CASRGGGDEQYF
-	-	16	TRBJ1-1	TRBV6-1	TGTGCCAGCAGTGAAGGGGGTGGGGCCATGAACACTGAAGCTTTCTTT	CASSEGGGAMNTEAFF
-	TRBD1	14	TRBJ2-5	TRBV27	TGTGCCAGCAGTTCGACAGGGGGGGGAGAGACCCAGTACTTC	CASSSTGGGETQYF
-	-	16	TRBJ1-3	TRBV9	TGTGCCAGCAGCGTAGGCGGGGGAGGGATAGGAAACACCATATATTTT	CASSVGGGGIGNTIYF
-	-	13	TRBJ2-2	TRBV2	TGTGCCAGCAGCTTAGCAGTCACCGGGGAGCTGTTTTTT	CASSLAVTGELFF
-	TRBD2	17	TRBJ2-4	TRBV7-9	TGTGCCAGCAGCTTAGAGACCCCAGCGGGAGGTTGGAACATTCAGTACTTC	CASSLETPAGGWNIQYF
-	-	16	TRBJ2-1	TRBV2	TGTGCCAGCAGTGTCCCAGTCATACCCATCTACAATGAGCAGTTCTTC	CASSVPVIPIYNEQFF
-	TRBD1	18	TRBJ2-2	TRBV4-2	TGTGCCAGCAGCCAAGGGACAGGAATCAAAGAGGACACCGGGGAGCTGTTTTTT	CASSQGTGIKEDTGELFF
-	TRBD1	16	TRBJ2-2	TRBV9	TGTGCCAGCAGCGTATCGGGGACAGGGGTTACCGGGGAGCTGTTTTTT	CASSVSGTGVTGELFF
once	-	12	TRBJ1-1	TRBV5-1	TGCGCCAGCAGCCCGGCGGGGGCTGAAGCTTTCTTT	CASSPAGAEAFF
-	-	14	TRBJ2-1	TRBV2	TGTGCCTCACGGAGGGAGGTCCCCAGGGATGAGCAGTTCTTC	CASRREVPRDEQFF
-	TRBD1	14	TRBJ1-2	TRBV27	TGTGCCAGCAGTTCGCGGACAGGGGGCTATGGCTACACCTTC	CASSSRTGGYGYTF
-	TRBD1	15	TRBJ2-3	TRBV11-3	TGTGCCAGCAGCTTCTACGAACAGGGGACAGATACGCAGTATTTT	CASSFYEQGTDTQYF
-	-	15	TRBJ1-6	TRBV27	TGTGCCAGCAGTTTGGAGAGCTCCTATAATTCACCCCTCCACTTT	CASSLESSYNSPLHF
-	-	16	TRBJ2-5	TRBV4-1	TGCGCCAGCAGTAGTGGCAGTGGACAGAGCCAAGAGACCCAGTACTTC	CASSSGSGQSQETQYF
-	-	13	TRBJ2-3	TRBV5-4	TGTGCCAGCAGCTTGCCCTTCACAGATACGCAGTATTTT	CASSLPFTDTQYF
-	-	14	TRBJ2-7	TRBV14	TGTGCCAGCAGCTTCCCAGGGAACCCCTACGAGCAGTACTTC	CASSFPGNPYEQYF
-	TRBD1	17	TRBJ2-2	TRBV27	TGTGCCAGCAGTCGCCACCCGGGACAGGGAAACGCCGGGGAGCTGTTTTTT	CASSRHPGQGNAGELFF
-	TRBD2	18	TRBJ2-2	TRBV7-8	TGTGCCAGCAGCTCCCGGACTAGCGGGAGGGGGAACACCGGGGAGCTGTTTTTT	CASSSRTSGRGNTGELFF
few	-	12	TRBJ1-2	TRBV18	TGTGCCAGCTCACCAGGAGTCTCTGGCTACACCTTC	CASSPGVSGYTF
-	TRBD1	15	TRBJ2-1	TRBV5-1	TGCGCCAGCAGCTTAGGACAGGGGGCATTCAATGAGCAGTTCTTC	CASSLGQGAFNEQFF